This entry describes one TCR beta chain. CDR1 is MGHRA, CDR2 YSYEKL, per germline. Trimming cost V 4 bases and J 4 bases; bases outside gene matches: 4. The CDR3 sequence is 15 residues long. Using a J-beta primer mix together with a sample-barcoded 5' primer, a second PCR was run for roughly 6 to 11 cycles. TCRdb called the 5' RACE reads again in MiXCR, with one record for every CDR3 protein. This table has hundreds of thousands of distinct CDR3 sequences, about 54% appearing once. This sample is drawn from a study of blood T cells in healthy people across ages. The sequenced sample was blood. The clonotype originates from a man in his 60s in good health. The rearrangement uses TRBV4-1 and TRBJ2-5, with TRBD2 identical over 12 bases. CDR3 coding DNA: TGCGCCAGCAGCCCCCCTAGCGGGGGGGCAGAGACCCAGTACTTC. This sequence encodes CASSPPSGGAETQYF.